This is a list of T cell receptor beta chains from one sample in a study of OX40 agonist ivuxolimab in advanced cancers. Produced via immunoSEQ multiplex PCR; TCRdb's table is partial and in-frame only. The sample records about 28,000 clones, 82% being singletons. Specimen: CD4+ or CD8+ T cells sorted from blood, collected in a trial of the OX40 agonist ivuxolimab. Source of these receptors: an adult with an advanced solid tumor such as melanoma, head and neck, liver or kidney cancer. CDR3s include the opening cysteine and the closing phenylalanine or tryptophan. Each record gives: D gene, J gene, V gene, clone size, CDR3 protein, CDR3 DNA. A D gene is named only where the DNA matches it firmly. For some rows the clone size is stated as once, few or many, or as a class when expanded; others skip it.

d_gene: NA
j_gene: TRBJ1-2
v_gene: TRBV9
abundance: NA
CDR3aa: CASSLGGNYGYTF
CDR3nt: TGTGCCAGCAGCCTGGGGGGGAACTATGGCTACACCTTC

d_gene: TRBD1
j_gene: TRBJ2-7
v_gene: TRBV7-9
abundance: NA
CDR3aa: CASSLGHRGANEQYF
CDR3nt: TGTGCCAGCAGCTTAGGCCACAGGGGTGCGAACGAGCAGTACTTC

d_gene: NA
j_gene: TRBJ2-3
v_gene: TRBV28
abundance: NA
CDR3aa: CASSHSSRTTDTQYF
CDR3nt: TGTGCCAGCAGCCACTCCAGTCGGACCACAGATACGCAGTATTTT

d_gene: NA
j_gene: TRBJ1-2
v_gene: TRBV29-1
abundance: NA
CDR3aa: CSVEGGTNYGYTF
CDR3nt: TGCAGCGTCGAAGGGGGAACGAACTATGGCTACACCTTC

d_gene: NA
j_gene: TRBJ2-5
v_gene: TRBV7-9
abundance: NA
CDR3aa: CASSSWDWGQYF
CDR3nt: TGTGCCAGCAGCTCATGGGACTGGGGGCAGTACTTC

d_gene: NA
j_gene: TRBJ2-5
v_gene: TRBV28
abundance: NA
CDR3aa: CASSSQPPETQYF
CDR3nt: TGTGCCAGCAGTTCCCAACCCCCGGAGACCCAGTACTTC

d_gene: NA
j_gene: TRBJ2-7
v_gene: TRBV6-1
abundance: NA
CDR3aa: CASSASDPSYEQYF
CDR3nt: TGTGCCAGCAGTGCTAGCGACCCCTCCTACGAGCAGTACTTC

d_gene: TRBD2
j_gene: TRBJ2-7
v_gene: TRBV6-1
abundance: NA
CDR3aa: CASSEVTMSGAYEQYF
CDR3nt: TGTGCCAGCAGTGAAGTAACTATGAGCGGGGCCTACGAGCAGTACTTC

d_gene: NA
j_gene: TRBJ2-5
v_gene: TRBV28
abundance: NA
CDR3aa: CASRYGPTQYF
CDR3nt: TGTGCCAGCAGATACGGGCCGACCCAGTACTTC

d_gene: NA
j_gene: TRBJ2-2
v_gene: TRBV14
abundance: NA
CDR3aa: CASSGLLDSTGELFF
CDR3nt: TGTGCCAGCAGCGGTCTCTTGGACTCCACCGGGGAGCTGTTTTTT

d_gene: TRBD1
j_gene: TRBJ1-1
v_gene: TRBV9
abundance: once
CDR3aa: CASSPLGQGADVGTEAFF
CDR3nt: TGTGCCAGCAGCCCCTTGGGACAGGGGGCAGACGTGGGCACTGAAGCTTTCTTT

d_gene: TRBD1
j_gene: TRBJ1-4
v_gene: TRBV7-9
abundance: NA
CDR3aa: CASSDGQGFQKLFF
CDR3nt: TGTGCCAGCAGCGACGGACAGGGGTTTCAGAAACTGTTTTTT

d_gene: NA
j_gene: TRBJ1-1
v_gene: TRBV4-1
abundance: few
CDR3aa: CASSHSPVPGTEAFF
CDR3nt: TGCGCCAGCAGCCACTCCCCCGTCCCGGGGACTGAAGCTTTCTTT

d_gene: TRBD2
j_gene: TRBJ2-7
v_gene: TRBV13
abundance: NA
CDR3aa: CASSRTSGGTGVAYEQYF
CDR3nt: TGTGCCAGCAGTAGGACTAGCGGGGGGACCGGGGTAGCATACGAGCAGTACTTC

d_gene: TRBD1
j_gene: TRBJ2-1
v_gene: TRBV4-1
abundance: NA
CDR3aa: CASRYSGGDEQFF
CDR3nt: TGCGCCAGCAGATACTCAGGGGGCGACGAGCAGTTCTTC

d_gene: NA
j_gene: TRBJ2-7
v_gene: TRBV28
abundance: NA
CDR3aa: CASSLAPYEQYF
CDR3nt: TGTGCCAGCAGTCTAGCGCCTTACGAGCAGTACTTC

d_gene: NA
j_gene: TRBJ1-1
v_gene: TRBV6-1
abundance: NA
CDR3aa: CASSPFLTEAFF
CDR3nt: TGTGCCAGCAGCCCGTTTTTGACTGAAGCTTTCTTT

d_gene: NA
j_gene: TRBJ2-3
v_gene: TRBV9
abundance: once
CDR3aa: CASSPWEGGTDTQYF
CDR3nt: TGTGCCAGCAGCCCCTGGGAGGGGGGCACAGATACGCAGTATTTT

d_gene: NA
j_gene: TRBJ2-6
v_gene: TRBV7-9
abundance: NA
CDR3aa: CASSPKGGPGANVLTF
CDR3nt: TGTGCCAGCAGCCCGAAGGGGGGACCTGGGGCCAACGTCCTGACTTTC

d_gene: NA
j_gene: TRBJ2-3
v_gene: TRBV2
abundance: NA
CDR3aa: CASSELIGAPSGHTQYF
CDR3nt: TGTGCCAGCAGTGAATTAATCGGGGCACCGTCCGGGCATACGCAGTATTTT

d_gene: TRBD1
j_gene: TRBJ1-4
v_gene: TRBV23-1
abundance: NA
CDR3aa: CASSQTCTGAPRKTVF
CDR3nt: TGCGCCAGCAGTCAAACCTGCACAGGGGCACCAAGAAAAACTGTTTTT

d_gene: TRBD2
j_gene: TRBJ2-1
v_gene: TRBV11-2
abundance: NA
CDR3aa: CASSLWGTSGSGEQFF
CDR3nt: TGTGCCAGCAGCTTATGGGGTACTAGCGGGAGTGGAGAGCAGTTCTTC

d_gene: NA
j_gene: TRBJ1-5
v_gene: TRBV28
abundance: NA
CDR3aa: CASSLWAGHQPQHF
CDR3nt: TGTGCCAGCAGTTTATGGGCAGGGCATCAGCCCCAGCATTTT

d_gene: TRBD2
j_gene: TRBJ2-3
v_gene: TRBV4-1
abundance: NA
CDR3aa: CASSQERGDTDTQYF
CDR3nt: TGCGCCAGCAGCCAAGAGCGGGGGGACACAGATACGCAGTATTTT

d_gene: NA
j_gene: TRBJ2-5
v_gene: TRBV6-5
abundance: NA
CDR3aa: CASSYGAGQETQYF
CDR3nt: TGTGCCAGCAGTTACGGGGCAGGGCAAGAGACCCAGTACTTC

d_gene: NA
j_gene: TRBJ2-7
v_gene: TRBV4-1
abundance: NA
CDR3aa: CASSHPGGLEQYF
CDR3nt: TGCGCCAGCAGCCATCCCGGGGGCTTGGAGCAGTACTTC

d_gene: NA
j_gene: TRBJ2-3
v_gene: TRBV20-1
abundance: NA
CDR3aa: CSAGGADTQYF
CDR3nt: TGCAGTGCGGGGGGCGCAGATACGCAGTATTTT

d_gene: TRBD2
j_gene: TRBJ2-1
v_gene: TRBV7-9
abundance: NA
CDR3aa: CASSLAWREGTYNEQFF
CDR3nt: TGTGCCAGCAGCTTAGCGTGGCGGGAGGGCACCTACAATGAGCAGTTCTTC

d_gene: NA
j_gene: TRBJ2-1
v_gene: TRBV11-2
abundance: NA
CDR3aa: CASSPFGSYNEQFF
CDR3nt: TGTGCCAGCAGCCCGTTTGGCTCCTACAATGAGCAGTTCTTC

d_gene: TRBD2
j_gene: TRBJ2-7
v_gene: TRBV5-1
abundance: NA
CDR3aa: CASSLGWTSGTSSYEQYF
CDR3nt: TGCGCCAGCAGCTTGGGATGGACTAGCGGGACCAGCTCCTACGAGCAGTACTTC

d_gene: TRBD2
j_gene: TRBJ2-2
v_gene: TRBV5-1
abundance: NA
CDR3aa: CASTDSGGRAGGELFF
CDR3nt: TGCGCCAGCACCGATAGCGGGGGTCGAGCTGGCGGGGAGCTGTTTTTT

d_gene: NA
j_gene: TRBJ2-1
v_gene: TRBV6-5
abundance: medium-sized
CDR3aa: CASALRESYNEQFF
CDR3nt: TGTGCCAGCGCGTTACGGGAGTCCTACAATGAGCAGTTCTTC

d_gene: NA
j_gene: TRBJ1-2
v_gene: TRBV6-1
abundance: NA
CDR3aa: CATLLSSVTDGYTF
CDR3nt: TGTGCCACCCTCCTGTCTTCGGTAACTGATGGCTACACCTTC

d_gene: NA
j_gene: TRBJ2-7
v_gene: TRBV2
abundance: NA
CDR3aa: CASRAGYEQYF
CDR3nt: TGTGCCAGCAGGGCCGGCTACGAGCAGTACTTC

d_gene: TRBD2
j_gene: TRBJ2-7
v_gene: TRBV28
abundance: few
CDR3aa: CASRSGLATFREIWGEQYF
CDR3nt: TGTGCCAGCAGATCTGGACTAGCCACGTTTCGGGAGATTTGGGGCGAGCAGTACTTC

d_gene: NA
j_gene: TRBJ2-3
v_gene: TRBV5-1
abundance: NA
CDR3aa: CASSLDSSTDTQYF
CDR3nt: TGCGCCAGCAGCTTAGACAGTAGCACAGATACGCAGTATTTT

d_gene: NA
j_gene: TRBJ1-1
v_gene: TRBV6-5
abundance: NA
CDR3aa: CASSYGADAEAFF
CDR3nt: TGTGCCAGCAGTTACGGGGCGGACGCTGAAGCTTTCTTT

d_gene: NA
j_gene: TRBJ1-5
v_gene: TRBV27
abundance: NA
CDR3aa: CASSQWAGNQPQHF
CDR3nt: TGTGCCAGCAGTCAATGGGCCGGCAATCAGCCCCAGCATTTT

d_gene: TRBD2
j_gene: TRBJ2-4
v_gene: TRBV5-8
abundance: NA
CDR3aa: CASSRAGVVAKNIQYF
CDR3nt: TGTGCCAGCAGCCGAGCGGGGGTCGTAGCCAAAAACATTCAGTACTTC

d_gene: NA
j_gene: TRBJ2-1
v_gene: TRBV4-1
abundance: NA
CDR3aa: CASSSQGPYNEQFF
CDR3nt: TGCGCCAGCAGTTCACAGGGACCCTACAATGAGCAGTTCTTC

d_gene: NA
j_gene: TRBJ2-7
v_gene: TRBV6-1
abundance: NA
CDR3aa: CASSVETAYEQYF
CDR3nt: TGTGCCAGCAGTGTTGAGACAGCCTACGAGCAGTACTTC

d_gene: NA
j_gene: TRBJ2-3
v_gene: TRBV9
abundance: NA
CDR3aa: CASSVALLLTDTQYF
CDR3nt: TGTGCCAGCAGCGTAGCCTTACTCCTCACAGATACGCAGTATTTT

d_gene: NA
j_gene: TRBJ2-6
v_gene: TRBV19
abundance: NA
CDR3aa: CASSMSVSGANVLTF
CDR3nt: TGTGCCAGTAGTATGTCGGTTTCAGGGGCCAACGTCCTGACTTTC

d_gene: NA
j_gene: TRBJ2-7
v_gene: TRBV2
abundance: NA
CDR3aa: CASTGSYEQYF
CDR3nt: TGTGCCAGCACCGGGTCATACGAGCAGTACTTC

d_gene: TRBD1
j_gene: TRBJ2-7
v_gene: TRBV5-6
abundance: NA
CDR3aa: CASSPGQTYEQYF
CDR3nt: TGTGCCAGCAGCCCGGGACAGACCTACGAGCAGTACTTC

d_gene: NA
j_gene: TRBJ1-4
v_gene: TRBV27
abundance: NA
CDR3aa: CASRPAGEFDNEKLFF
CDR3nt: TGTGCCAGCAGACCCGCAGGGGAGTTCGATAATGAAAAACTGTTTTTT

d_gene: NA
j_gene: TRBJ2-1
v_gene: TRBV11-3
abundance: NA
CDR3aa: CASSRPGLNNEQFF
CDR3nt: TGTGCCAGCAGCCGACCGGGGCTCAACAATGAGCAGTTCTTC

d_gene: TRBD1
j_gene: TRBJ1-2
v_gene: TRBV6-4
abundance: medium-sized
CDR3aa: CASSEDPTGGNYGYTF
CDR3nt: TGTGCCAGCAGTGAAGACCCGACAGGGGGAAATTATGGCTACACCTTC

d_gene: TRBD1
j_gene: TRBJ1-5
v_gene: TRBV27
abundance: NA
CDR3aa: CASSQRTGGNQPQHF
CDR3nt: TGTGCCAGCAGTCAAAGGACAGGGGGCAATCAGCCCCAGCATTTT

d_gene: NA
j_gene: TRBJ2-5
v_gene: TRBV30
abundance: NA
CDR3aa: CAWSTTLGIQETQYF
CDR3nt: TGTGCCTGGAGTACGACACTTGGGATTCAAGAGACCCAGTACTTC